This TCR beta chain appears in the sequencing data of a study of T cells in Graves' hyperthyroidism and ophthalmopathy. This clonotype showed up many times. As yet, its antigen is unknown. General study findings and limits: Ophthalmopathy could be told apart from stable hyperthyroidism with a 13 V-J model. Blood also contained most expanded thyroid clonotypes above 0.001.

Amplified TCR beta CDR3 regions came from RNA transcripts. The primer set for the first-round RT-PCR of the TCR CDR3 was HTBI. TCRdb reanalysed the multiplex PCR reads using MiXCR and keeps one entry per CDR3 protein. The sample has some 560,000 distinct CDR3 sequences; 15% to 18% are singletons. Across 18 months, stable Graves' hyperthyroidism was marked by no progression to ophthalmopathy. The CDR3 is 14 amino acids. Germline V gene lookup returns CDR1 SGHAT and CDR2 FQNNGV. The V and J ends lost 6 bases and 2 bases respectively, with 11 bases between them. The rearrangement links TRBV11-2 to TRBJ1-5; a weak D match, TRBD1 (5 bases). The clonotype originates from a young woman with Graves' hyperthyroidism. Sequenced: blood. CDR3 region: CASSRGEGNQPQHF. The CDR3 DNA is TGTGCCAGCAGTCGAGGGGAGGGCAATCAGCCCCAGCATTTT.